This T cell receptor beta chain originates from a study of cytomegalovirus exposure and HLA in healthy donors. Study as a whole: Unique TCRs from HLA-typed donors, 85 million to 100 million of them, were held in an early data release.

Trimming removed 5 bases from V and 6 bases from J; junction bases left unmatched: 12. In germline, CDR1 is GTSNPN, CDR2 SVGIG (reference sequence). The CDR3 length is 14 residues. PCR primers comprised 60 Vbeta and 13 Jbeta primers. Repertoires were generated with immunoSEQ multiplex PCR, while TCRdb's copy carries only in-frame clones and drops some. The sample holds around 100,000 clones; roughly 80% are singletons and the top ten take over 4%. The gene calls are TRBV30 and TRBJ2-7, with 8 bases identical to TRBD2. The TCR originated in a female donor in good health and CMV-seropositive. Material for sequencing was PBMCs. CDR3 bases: TGTGCCTGGGCCAGGCGGGAGGCCTCGCGCGAGCAGTACTTC. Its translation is CAWARREASREQYF.